The text below deals with one TCR beta chain. There is no known antigen for this receptor. The junction and the germline gene differ at one end; a read error may be behind it. CDR1 MNHNS and CDR2 SASEGT were looked up in the germline V gene. The CDR3 covers 15 residues, taking in both the cysteine and the phenylalanine. CDR3 DNA only is kept here, 45 bases in frame from base 1. Library prep was done by the immunoSEQ multiplex PCR assay. TCRdb mirrors the immuneACCESS table, restricted to in-frame sequences. Some clones are absent from its copies; in checked studies, under half trace to an unresolved V gene, and the reason for the others is unknown. The sample table holds around 84,000 clones, of which around 80% were seen once. The top ten hold around 2% of the sample. These data belong to a study of ipilimumab plus nivolumab after autologous stem cell transplantation listed by TCRdb under 2021. In terms of the full investigation: The median number of doses received by trial patients was 4 to 6 for ipilimumab and fewer than ten for nivolumab. The intent-to-treat population of the trial consisted of approximately 35 patients. Both primary refractory and relapsed disease were represented in the DLBCL cohort, where 18-month progression-free survival was approximately 86% and 30%, respectively. Patients undergoing autologous transplant for high-risk diffuse large B cell lymphoma, mature T cell lymphoma, or multiple myeloma were enrolled in the trial.

Overall results and qualifications from the work: The authors stated that profiles of the T cell receptor repertoire, regulatory T cell phenotype and gut microbiota provided a biologic rationale for studying this approach further. Combined checkpoint inhibition appeared tolerable as post-transplant consolidation, according to the authors' conclusion.

Checkpoint therapy was initiated 14 to 28 days after autologous transplant, and ipilimumab was administered at 1 mg/kg intravenously on day 1 of selected weeks. Nivolumab was given at 3 mg/kg intravenously on day 1 of weeks 1, 4, 7, 10, and every two weeks through week 26. Combined checkpoint inhibition with ipilimumab and nivolumab as consolidation after autologous stem cell transplantation was tested in a Phase Ib clinical trial. The specimen comprised PBMCs, sampled in a trial of ipilimumab plus nivolumab as post-transplant consolidation. This receptor chain uses TRBV6-1 and TRBJ2-6; the D region possibly corresponds to TRBD2 (5 bases align). The clonotype comes from a male donor with diffuse large B-cell lymphoma. DNA sequence: TGTGCCAGCAGAGAAGGGAGCTCTGGGGCCAACGTCCTGACTTTC. This codes for CASREGSSGANVLTF.